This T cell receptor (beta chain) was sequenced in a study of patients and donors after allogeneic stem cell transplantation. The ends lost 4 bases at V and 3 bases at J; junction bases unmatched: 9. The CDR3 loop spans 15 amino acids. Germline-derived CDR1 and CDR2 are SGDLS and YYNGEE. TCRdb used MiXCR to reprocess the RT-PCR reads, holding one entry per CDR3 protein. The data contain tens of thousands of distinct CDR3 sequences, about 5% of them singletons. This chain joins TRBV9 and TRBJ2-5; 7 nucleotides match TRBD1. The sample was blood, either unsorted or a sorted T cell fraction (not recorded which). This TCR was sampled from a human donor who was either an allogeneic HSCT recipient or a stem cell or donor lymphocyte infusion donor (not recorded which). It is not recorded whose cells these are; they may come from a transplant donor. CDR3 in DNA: TGTGCCAGCAGCATTACGACAGGGCGGAAAGAGACCCAGTACTTC. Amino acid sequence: CASSITTGRKETQYF.